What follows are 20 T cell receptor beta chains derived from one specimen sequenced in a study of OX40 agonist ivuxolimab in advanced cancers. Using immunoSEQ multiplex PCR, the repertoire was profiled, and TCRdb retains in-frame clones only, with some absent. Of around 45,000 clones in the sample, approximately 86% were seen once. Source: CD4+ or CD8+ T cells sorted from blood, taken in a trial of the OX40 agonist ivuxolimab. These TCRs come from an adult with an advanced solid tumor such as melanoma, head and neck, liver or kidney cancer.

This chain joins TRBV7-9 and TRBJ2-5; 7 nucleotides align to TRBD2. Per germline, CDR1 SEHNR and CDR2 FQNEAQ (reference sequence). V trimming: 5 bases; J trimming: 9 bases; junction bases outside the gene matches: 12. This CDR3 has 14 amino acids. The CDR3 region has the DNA TGTGCCAGCAGCGAGGGTACGGGTCGGGGGGCCCAGTACTTC. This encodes CASSEGTGRGAQYF.

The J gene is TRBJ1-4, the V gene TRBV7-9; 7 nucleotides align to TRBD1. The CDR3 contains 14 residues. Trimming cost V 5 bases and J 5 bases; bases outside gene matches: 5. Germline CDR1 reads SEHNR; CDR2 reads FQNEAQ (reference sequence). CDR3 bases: TGTGCCAGCAGCCCCGGGACAGAGAATGAAAAACTGTTTTTT. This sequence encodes CASSPGTENEKLFF.

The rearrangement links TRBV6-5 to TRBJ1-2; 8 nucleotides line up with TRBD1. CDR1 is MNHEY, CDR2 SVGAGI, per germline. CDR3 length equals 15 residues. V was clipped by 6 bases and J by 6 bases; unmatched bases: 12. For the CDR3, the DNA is TGTGCCAGCAGCTGGACGACCGGGACAGGCCATGGCTACACCTTC. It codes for CASSWTTGTGHGYTF.

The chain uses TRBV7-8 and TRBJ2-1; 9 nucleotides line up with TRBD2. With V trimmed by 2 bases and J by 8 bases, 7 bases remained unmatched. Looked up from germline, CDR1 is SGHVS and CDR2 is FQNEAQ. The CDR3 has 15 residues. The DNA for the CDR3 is TGTGCCAGCAGCTTATGGGGTAGCGGGAGTGATGAGCAGTTCTTC. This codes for CASSLWGSGSDEQFF. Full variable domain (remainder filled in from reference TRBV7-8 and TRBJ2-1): GAGVSQSPRYKVAKRGQDVALRCDPISGHVSLFWYQQALGQGPEFLTYFQNEAQLDKSGLPSDRFFAERPEGSVSTLKIQRTQQEDSAVYLCASSLWGSGSDEQFFGPGTRLTVL.

Written as DNA, the CDR3 is TGCGCCAGCAGCCAAGTACCTAGGAGCTCCTATAATTCACCCCTCCACTTT. Translated, it gives CASSQVPRSSYNSPLHF. This chain links TRBV4-1 with TRBJ1-6; D not resolved. Germline V gene sequence: CDR1 MGHRA, CDR2 YSYEKL. Trimming shortened V by 1 base and J by 0 bases, and 10 bases separated the two germline ends. CDR3 length equals 17 residues.

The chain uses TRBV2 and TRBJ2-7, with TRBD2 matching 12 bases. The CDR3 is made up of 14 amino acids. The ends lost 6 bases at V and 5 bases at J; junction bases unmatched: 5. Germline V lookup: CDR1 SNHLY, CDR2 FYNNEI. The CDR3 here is CASSASGGAHEQYF. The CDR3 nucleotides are TGTGCCAGCAGCGCTAGCGGGGGGGCCCACGAGCAGTACTTC.

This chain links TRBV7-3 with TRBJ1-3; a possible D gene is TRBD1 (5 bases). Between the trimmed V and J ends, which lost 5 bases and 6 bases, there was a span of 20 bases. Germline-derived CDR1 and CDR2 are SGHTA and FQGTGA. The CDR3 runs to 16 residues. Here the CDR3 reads CASSTSRVLDSNTIYF. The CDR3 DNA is TGTGCCAGCAGCACATCCAGGGTCCTCGATTCAAACACCATATATTTT.

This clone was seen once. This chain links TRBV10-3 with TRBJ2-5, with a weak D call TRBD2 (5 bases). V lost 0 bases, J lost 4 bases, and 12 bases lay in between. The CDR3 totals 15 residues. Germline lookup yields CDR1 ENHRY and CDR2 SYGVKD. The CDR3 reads CAISESRARTETQYF. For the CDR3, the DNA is TGTGCCATCAGTGAGTCGCGGGCCCGAACAGAGACCCAGTACTTC.

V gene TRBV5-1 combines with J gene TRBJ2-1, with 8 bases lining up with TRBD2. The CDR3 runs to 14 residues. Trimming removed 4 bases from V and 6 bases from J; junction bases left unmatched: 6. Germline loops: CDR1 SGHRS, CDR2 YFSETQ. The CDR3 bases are TGCGCCAGCAGCCCGAGCGGGAGACCCAATGAGCAGTTCTTC. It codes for CASSPSGRPNEQFF.

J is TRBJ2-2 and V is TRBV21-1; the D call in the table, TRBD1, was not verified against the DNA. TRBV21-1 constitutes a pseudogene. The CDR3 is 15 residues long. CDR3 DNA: TGTGCCAGCAGCAAAGTGACAGGGCATCCCGGGGAGCTGTTTTTT. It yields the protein CASSKVTGHPGELFF.

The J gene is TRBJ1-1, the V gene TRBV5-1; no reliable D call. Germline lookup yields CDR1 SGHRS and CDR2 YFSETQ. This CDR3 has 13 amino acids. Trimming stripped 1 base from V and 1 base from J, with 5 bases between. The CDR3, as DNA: TGCGCCAGCAGCTTGCGGGGGAACACTGAAGCTTTCTTT. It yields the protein CASSLRGNTEAFF.

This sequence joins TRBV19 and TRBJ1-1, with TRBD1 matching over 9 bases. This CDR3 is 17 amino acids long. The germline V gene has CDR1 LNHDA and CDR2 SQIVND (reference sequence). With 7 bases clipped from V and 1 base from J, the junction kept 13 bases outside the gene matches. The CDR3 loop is CASIPGSTGGWNTEAFF. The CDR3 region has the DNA TGTGCCAGTATCCCCGGGAGTACAGGGGGCTGGAACACTGAAGCTTTCTTT.

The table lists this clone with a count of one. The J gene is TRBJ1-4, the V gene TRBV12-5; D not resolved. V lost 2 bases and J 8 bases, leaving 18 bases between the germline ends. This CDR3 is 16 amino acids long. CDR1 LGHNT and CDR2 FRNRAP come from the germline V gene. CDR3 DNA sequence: TGTGCTAGTGGTTTGTCTCTCCGGCAGGTGCCGGAAAAACTGTTTTTT. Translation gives CASGLSLRQVPEKLFF.

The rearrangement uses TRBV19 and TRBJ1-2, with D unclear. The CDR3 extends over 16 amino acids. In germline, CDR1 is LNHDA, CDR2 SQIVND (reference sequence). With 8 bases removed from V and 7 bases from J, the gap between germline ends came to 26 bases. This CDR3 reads CASLDPGSLRGSGYTF. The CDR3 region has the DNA TGTGCCAGTCTTGACCCAGGTAGCTTACGAGGCAGTGGCTACACCTTC.

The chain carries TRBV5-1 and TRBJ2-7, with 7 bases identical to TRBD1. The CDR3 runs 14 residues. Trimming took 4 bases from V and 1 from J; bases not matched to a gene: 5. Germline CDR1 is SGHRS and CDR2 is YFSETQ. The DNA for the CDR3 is TGCGCCAGCAGCCCATGGACAGGTTCCTACGAGCAGTACTTC. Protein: CASSPWTGSYEQYF.

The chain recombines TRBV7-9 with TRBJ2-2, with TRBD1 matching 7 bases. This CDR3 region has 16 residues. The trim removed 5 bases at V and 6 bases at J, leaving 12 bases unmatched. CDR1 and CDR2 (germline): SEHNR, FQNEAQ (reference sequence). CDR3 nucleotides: TGTGCCAGCAGCCAAGATTTCACAGGGGAAGCCGGGGAGCTGTTTTTT. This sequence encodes CASSQDFTGEAGELFF.

CDR3 in DNA: TGTGCCAGCAGCTCCTATTCAACAGGGATCCCGTACTTC. Protein: CASSSYSTGIPYF. The chain couples TRBV7-9 to TRBJ2-7, with D possibly TRBD1 on 6 matching bases. Per the germline V gene, CDR1 is SEHNR and CDR2 is FQNEAQ (reference sequence). This CDR3 region has 13 residues. Trimming removed 4 bases from V and 12 bases from J, with 19 bases in between.

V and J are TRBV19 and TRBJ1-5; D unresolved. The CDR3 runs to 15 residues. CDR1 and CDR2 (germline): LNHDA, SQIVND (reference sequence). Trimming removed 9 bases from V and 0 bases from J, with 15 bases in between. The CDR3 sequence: CASQLAGPSNQPQHF. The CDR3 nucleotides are TGTGCCAGCCAACTGGCAGGCCCTAGCAATCAGCCCCAGCATTTT.

The CDR3 spells CASSPEVGGGEKLFF. In nucleotides, the CDR3 is TGCGCCAGCAGCCCAGAGGTGGGGGGTGGAGAAAAACTGTTTTTT. V is TRBV4-1 and J is TRBJ1-4; perhaps TRBD1 as D (5 bases). Germline loops: CDR1 MGHRA, CDR2 YSYEKL. The CDR3 covers 15 residues. The V end lost 4 bases, the J end lost 8 bases, and 17 bases lay between the germline ends.

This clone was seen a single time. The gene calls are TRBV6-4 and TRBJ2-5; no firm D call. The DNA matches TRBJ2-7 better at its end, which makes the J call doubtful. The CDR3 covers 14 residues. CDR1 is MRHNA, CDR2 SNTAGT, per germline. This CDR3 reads CASSDGKGSCEQYF. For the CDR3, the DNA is TGTGCCAGCAGTGACGGAAAGGGAAGTTGCGAGCAGTACTTC.